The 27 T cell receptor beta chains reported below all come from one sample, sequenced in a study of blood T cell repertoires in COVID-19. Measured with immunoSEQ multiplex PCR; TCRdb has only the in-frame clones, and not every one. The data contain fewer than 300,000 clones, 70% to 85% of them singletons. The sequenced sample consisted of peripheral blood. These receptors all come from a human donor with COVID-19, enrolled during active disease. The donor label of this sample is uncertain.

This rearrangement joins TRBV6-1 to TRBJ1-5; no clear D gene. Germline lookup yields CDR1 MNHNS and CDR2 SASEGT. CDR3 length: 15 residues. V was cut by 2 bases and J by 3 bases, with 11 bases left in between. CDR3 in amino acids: CASSENPYSNQPQHF. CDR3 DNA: TGTGCCAGCAGTGAAAACCCCTACTCCAATCAGCCCCAGCATTTT.

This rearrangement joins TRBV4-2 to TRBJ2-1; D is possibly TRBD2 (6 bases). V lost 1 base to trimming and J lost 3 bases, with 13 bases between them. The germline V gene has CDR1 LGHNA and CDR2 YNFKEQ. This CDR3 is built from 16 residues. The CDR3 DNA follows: TGTGCCAGCAGCCAAGGGATTAGCGGAGTCTACAATGAGCAGTTCTTC. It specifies CASSQGISGVYNEQFF.

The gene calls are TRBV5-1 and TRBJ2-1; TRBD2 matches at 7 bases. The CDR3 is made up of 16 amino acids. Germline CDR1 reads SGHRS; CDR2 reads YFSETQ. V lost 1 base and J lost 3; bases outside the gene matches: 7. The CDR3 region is CASSLSAGADYNEQFF. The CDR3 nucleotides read TGCGCCAGCAGCTTGTCGGCGGGAGCGGACTACAATGAGCAGTTCTTC.

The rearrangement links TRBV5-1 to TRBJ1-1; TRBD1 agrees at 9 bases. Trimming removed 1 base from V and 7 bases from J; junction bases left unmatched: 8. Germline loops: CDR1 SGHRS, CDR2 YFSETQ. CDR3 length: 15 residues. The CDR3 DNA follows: TGCGCCAGCAGCTTGCCCGGACAGGGGAGGGGTGAAGCTTTCTTT. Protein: CASSLPGQGRGEAFF.

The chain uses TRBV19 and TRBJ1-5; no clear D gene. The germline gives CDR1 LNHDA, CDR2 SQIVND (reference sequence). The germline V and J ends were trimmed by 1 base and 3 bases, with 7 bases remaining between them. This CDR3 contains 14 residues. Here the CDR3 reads CASSIAGSNQPQHF. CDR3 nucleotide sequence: TGTGCCAGTAGTATAGCGGGGTCCAATCAGCCCCAGCATTTT.

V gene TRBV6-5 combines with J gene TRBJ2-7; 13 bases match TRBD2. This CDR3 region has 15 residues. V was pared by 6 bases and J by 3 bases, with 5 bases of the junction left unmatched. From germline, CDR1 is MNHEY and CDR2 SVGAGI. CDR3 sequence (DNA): TGTGCCAGCAGACCCGGACTAGCGGGAGTCTACGAGCAGTACTTC. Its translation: CASRPGLAGVYEQYF.

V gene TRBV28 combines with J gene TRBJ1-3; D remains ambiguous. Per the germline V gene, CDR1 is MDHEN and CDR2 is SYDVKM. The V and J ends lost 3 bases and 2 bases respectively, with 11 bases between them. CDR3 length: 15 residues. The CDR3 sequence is CASSFQESPGNTIYF. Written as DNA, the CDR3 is TGTGCCAGCAGTTTTCAGGAATCACCTGGAAACACCATATATTTT.

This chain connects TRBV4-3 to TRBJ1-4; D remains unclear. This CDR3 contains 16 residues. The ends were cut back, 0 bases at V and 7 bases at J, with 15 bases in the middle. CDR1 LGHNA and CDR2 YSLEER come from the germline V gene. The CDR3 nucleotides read TGCGCCAGCAGCCAAGATTTGGTGCAGCGTGGTGAAAAACTGTTTTTT. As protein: CASSQDLVQRGEKLFF.

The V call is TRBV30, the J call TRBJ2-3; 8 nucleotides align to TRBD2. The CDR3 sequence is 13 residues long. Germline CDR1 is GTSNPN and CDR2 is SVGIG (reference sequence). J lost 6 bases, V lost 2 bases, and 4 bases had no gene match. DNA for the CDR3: TGTGCCTGGAGTACTAGCGGCGGGGATACGCAGTATTTT. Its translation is CAWSTSGGDTQYF. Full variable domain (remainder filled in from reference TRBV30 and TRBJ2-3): SQTIHQWPATLVQPVGSPLSLECTVEGTSNPNLYWYRQAAGRGLQLLFYSVGIGQISSEVPQNLSASRPQDRQFILSSKKLLLSDSGFYLCAWSTSGGDTQYFGPGTRLTVL.

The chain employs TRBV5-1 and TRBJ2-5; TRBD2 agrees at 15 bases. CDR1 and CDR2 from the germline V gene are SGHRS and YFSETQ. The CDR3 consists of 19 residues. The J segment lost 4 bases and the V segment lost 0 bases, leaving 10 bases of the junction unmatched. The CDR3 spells CASSLVPQGGLAGGETQYF. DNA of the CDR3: TGCGCCAGCAGCTTGGTCCCTCAGGGGGGACTAGCGGGAGGAGAGACCCAGTACTTC.

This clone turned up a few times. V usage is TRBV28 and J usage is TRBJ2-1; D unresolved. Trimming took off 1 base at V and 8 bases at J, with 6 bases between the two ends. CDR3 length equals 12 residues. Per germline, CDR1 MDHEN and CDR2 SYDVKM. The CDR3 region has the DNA TGTGCCAGCAGTTTATATCTCTATGAGCAGTTCTTC. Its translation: CASSLYLYEQFF.

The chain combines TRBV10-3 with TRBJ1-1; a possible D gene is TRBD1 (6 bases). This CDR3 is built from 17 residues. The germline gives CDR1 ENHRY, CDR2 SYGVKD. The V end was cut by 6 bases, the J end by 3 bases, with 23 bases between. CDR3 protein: CAIRAGASIGRDTEAFF. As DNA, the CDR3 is TGTGCCATCAGAGCGGGGGCTTCGATTGGGCGAGACACTGAAGCTTTCTTT.

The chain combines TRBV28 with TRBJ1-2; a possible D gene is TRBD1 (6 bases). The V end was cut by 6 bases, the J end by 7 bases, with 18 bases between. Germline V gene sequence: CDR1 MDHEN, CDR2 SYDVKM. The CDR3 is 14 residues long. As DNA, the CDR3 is TGTGCCAGCAGCAACCTCAGGGGTTCGGGTGGCTACACCTTC. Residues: CASSNLRGSGGYTF.

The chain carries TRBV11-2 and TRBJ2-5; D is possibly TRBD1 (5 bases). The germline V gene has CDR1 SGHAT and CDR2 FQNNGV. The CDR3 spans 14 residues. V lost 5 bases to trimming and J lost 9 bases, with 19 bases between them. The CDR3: CASSPGGAGLAQYF. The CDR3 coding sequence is TGTGCCAGCAGCCCGGGTGGGGCAGGCCTTGCCCAGTACTTC.

CDR3 nucleotides: TGTGCCAGCAGTGTAGCGGCCAACAATGAGCAGTTCTTC. Its protein is CASSVAANNEQFF. This chain uses TRBV2 with TRBJ2-1; D perhaps matches TRBD2 (6 bases). The CDR3 extends over 13 amino acids. The germline gives CDR1 SNHLY, CDR2 FYNNEI. Trimming stripped 4 bases from V and 5 bases from J, with 9 bases between.

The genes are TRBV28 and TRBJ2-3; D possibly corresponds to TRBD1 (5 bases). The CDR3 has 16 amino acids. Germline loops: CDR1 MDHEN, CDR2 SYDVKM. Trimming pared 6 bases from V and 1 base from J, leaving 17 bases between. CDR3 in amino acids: CASREGAGYGTDTQYF. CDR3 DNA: TGTGCCAGCAGAGAAGGGGCCGGGTATGGCACAGATACGCAGTATTTT.

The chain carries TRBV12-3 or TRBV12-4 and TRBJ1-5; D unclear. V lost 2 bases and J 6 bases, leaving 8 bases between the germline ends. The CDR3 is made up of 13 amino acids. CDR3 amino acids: CASSLRGFQPQHF. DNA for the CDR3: TGTGCCAGCAGTTTAAGAGGGTTTCAGCCCCAGCATTTT.

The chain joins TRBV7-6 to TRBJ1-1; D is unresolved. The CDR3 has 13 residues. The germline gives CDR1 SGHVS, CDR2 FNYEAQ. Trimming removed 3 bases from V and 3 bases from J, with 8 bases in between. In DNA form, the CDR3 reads TGTGCCAGCAGCTTGTTGAGGGACACTGAAGCTTTCTTT. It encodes CASSLLRDTEAFF. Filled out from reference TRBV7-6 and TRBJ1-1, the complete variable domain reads GAGVSQSPRYKVTKRGQDVALRCDPISGHVSLYWYRQALGQGPEFLTYFNYEAQQDKSGLPNDRFSAERPEGSISTLTIQRTEQRDSAMYRCASSLLRDTEAFFGQGTRLTVV.

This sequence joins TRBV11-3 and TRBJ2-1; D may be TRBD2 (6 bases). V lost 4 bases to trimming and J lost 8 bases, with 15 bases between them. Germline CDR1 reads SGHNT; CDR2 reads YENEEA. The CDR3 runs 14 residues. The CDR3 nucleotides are TGTGCCAGCAGCTCCACGGGAGCTTGGGATGAGCAGTTCTTC. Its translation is CASSSTGAWDEQFF.

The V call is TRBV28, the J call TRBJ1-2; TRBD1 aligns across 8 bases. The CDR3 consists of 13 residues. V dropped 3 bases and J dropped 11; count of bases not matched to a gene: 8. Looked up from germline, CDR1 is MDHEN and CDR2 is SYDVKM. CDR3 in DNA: TGTGCCAGCAGTTTTGGGACAGGACCGGGGTACACCTTC. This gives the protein CASSFGTGPGYTF.

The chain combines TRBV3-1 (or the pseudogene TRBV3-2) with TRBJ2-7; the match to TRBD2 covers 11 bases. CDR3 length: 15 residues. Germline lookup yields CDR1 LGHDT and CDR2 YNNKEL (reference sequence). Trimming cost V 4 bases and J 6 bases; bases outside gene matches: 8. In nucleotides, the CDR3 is TGTGCCAGCAGCCGGGCAAATAGCGGGAGGGGCGAGCAGTACTTC. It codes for CASSRANSGRGEQYF.

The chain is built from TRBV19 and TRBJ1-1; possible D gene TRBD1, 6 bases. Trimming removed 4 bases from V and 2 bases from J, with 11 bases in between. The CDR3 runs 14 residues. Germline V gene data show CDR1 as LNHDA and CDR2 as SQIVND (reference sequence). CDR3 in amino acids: CASSTPDRNTEAFF. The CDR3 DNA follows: TGTGCCAGTAGTACTCCGGACAGAAACACTGAAGCTTTCTTT.

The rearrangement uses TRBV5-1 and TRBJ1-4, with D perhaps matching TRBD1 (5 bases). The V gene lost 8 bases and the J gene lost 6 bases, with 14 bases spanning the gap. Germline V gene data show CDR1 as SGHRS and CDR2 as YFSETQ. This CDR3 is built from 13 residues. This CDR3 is CASQTETYEKLFF. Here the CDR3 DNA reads TGCGCCAGTCAGACAGAAACCTATGAAAAACTGTTTTTT.

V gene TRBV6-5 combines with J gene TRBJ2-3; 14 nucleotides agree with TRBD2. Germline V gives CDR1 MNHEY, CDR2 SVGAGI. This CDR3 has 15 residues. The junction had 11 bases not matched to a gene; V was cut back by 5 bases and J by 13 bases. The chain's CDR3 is CASSRSTSGRASEYF. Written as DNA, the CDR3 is TGTGCCAGCAGTAGATCGACTAGCGGGAGGGCCTCCGAGTATTTT.

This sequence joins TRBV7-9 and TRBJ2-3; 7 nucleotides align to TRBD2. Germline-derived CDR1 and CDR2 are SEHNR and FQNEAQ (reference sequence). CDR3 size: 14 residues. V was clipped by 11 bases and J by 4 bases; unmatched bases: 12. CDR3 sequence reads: CAPSRLREADTQYF. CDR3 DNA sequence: TGTGCCCCATCTAGACTCCGGGAGGCAGATACGCAGTATTTT.

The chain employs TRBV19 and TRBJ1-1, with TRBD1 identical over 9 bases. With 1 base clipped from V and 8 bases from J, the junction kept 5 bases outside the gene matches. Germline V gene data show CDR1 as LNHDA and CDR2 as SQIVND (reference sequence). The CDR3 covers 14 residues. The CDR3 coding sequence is TGTGCCAGTAGTATAGTGGGGGGACAGGGAGAAGCTTTCTTT. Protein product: CASSIVGGQGEAFF.

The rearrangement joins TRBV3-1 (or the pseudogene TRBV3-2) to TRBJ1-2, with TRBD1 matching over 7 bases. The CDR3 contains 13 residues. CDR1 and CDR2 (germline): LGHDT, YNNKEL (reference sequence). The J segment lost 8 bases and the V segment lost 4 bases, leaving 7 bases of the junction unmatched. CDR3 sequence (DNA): TGTGCCAGCAGCCCTACAGGGGAGTACGGCTACACCTTC. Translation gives CASSPTGEYGYTF.